A selection of T cell receptor beta chains follows, all from one sample in a study of shared clonotypes between healthy human individuals. Generated by immunoSEQ multiplex PCR, the TCRdb table keeps only in-frame clones and is missing some. The data contain some 2,500,000 clones, around 93% of them singletons. Sequencing was performed on naive CD4+ T cells from PBMCs. The receptors stem from a man younger than 30 in good health. Some clones in this sample may be carry-over from other donors' samples. CDR3s include the opening cysteine and the closing phenylalanine or tryptophan. A D gene is named only where the DNA matches it firmly. Clone size is shown for a subset of rows, as once, few, many or a class of expanded clone.

clone_size	d_call	v_call	j_call	cdr3_aa	cdr3_nt
-	-	TRBV5-6	TRBJ2-3	CASSGGFGTDTQYF	TGTGCCAGCAGCGGAGGGTTCGGTACAGATACGCAGTATTTT
-	-	TRBV5-1	TRBJ1-4	CASSRMNRESNEKLFF	TGCGCCAGCAGCCGAATGAACAGGGAATCAAATGAAAAACTGTTTTTT
-	-	TRBV11-2	TRBJ1-1	CASSFQGLMSTEAFF	TGTGCCAGCAGCTTCCAGGGGCTTATGTCCACTGAAGCTTTCTTT
-	-	TRBV7-9	TRBJ1-1	CASSLQNTEAFF	TGTGCCAGCAGCTTACAAAACACTGAAGCTTTCTTT
-	-	TRBV28	TRBJ2-6	CASSLSLGGSGANVLTF	TGTGCCAGCAGTTTATCCTTAGGGGGGTCTGGGGCCAACGTCCTGACTTTC
-	-	TRBV19	TRBJ1-2	CASSPLRTGHTF	TGTGCCAGTAGTCCCCTCCGAACAGGTCACACCTTC
-	-	TRBV5-5	TRBJ2-7	CASSPYSSGGMAHF	TGTGCCAGCAGCCCCTATTCATCGGGGGGCATGGCTCACTTC
few	-	TRBV29-1	TRBJ1-2	CSVGRDQGGIYTF	TGCAGCGTTGGCCGGGATCAAGGAGGTATCTACACCTTC
-	-	TRBV28	TRBJ2-7	CASSRRRNEQYF	TGTGCCAGCAGCAGGCGCCGCAACGAGCAGTACTTC
-	-	TRBV9	TRBJ2-5	CASSERGSPRETQYF	TGTGCCAGCAGCGAACGGGGCTCTCCTCGGGAGACCCAGTACTTC
-	TRBD1	TRBV30	TRBJ1-4	CAWSRWDRDSSEKLFF	TGTGCCTGGAGTCGGTGGGATCGGGACAGCTCCGAAAAACTGTTTTTT
-	TRBD2	TRBV6-1	TRBJ2-5	CASSEPLAGRETQYF	TGTGCCAGCAGTGAACCCCTAGCGGGACGGGAGACCCAGTACTTC
-	-	TRBV6-1	TRBJ1-1	CASVGIQNPDTEAFF	TGTGCCAGCGTTGGGATACAGAACCCCGACACTGAAGCTTTCTTT
-	TRBD2	TRBV5-1	TRBJ2-7	CASSLAGGSVNEQYF	TGCGCCAGCAGCTTGGCCGGCGGGAGCGTCAACGAGCAGTACTTC
-	TRBD2	TRBV14	TRBJ2-7	CASSQKSGRYEQYF	TGTGCCAGCAGCCAAAAGAGCGGGAGATACGAGCAGTACTTC